Sequencing of this TCR beta chain was carried out in a study of T cell responses to AZD1222 COVID-19 vaccine. Study-level points and caveats: The span of vaccine-associated CD4 TCRs extended across spike, with dominance at 160-218 and 743-854.

The assay was immunoSEQ multiplex PCR, and TCRdb's table has in-frame clones only and misses some. The data hold around 200,000 clones, with over 80% observed a single time. Points on this clone: Its matching antigen is unknown.

CDR1 is MNHEY, CDR2 SVGAGI, per germline. This CDR3 contains 14 residues. V was clipped by 6 bases and J by 5 bases, with 16 bases between them. This receptor was taken from an adult who received the MenACWY meningococcal vaccine as a control. The input for sequencing was peripheral blood, taken 28 days after the second dose of the MenACWY control vaccine. The rearrangement links TRBV6-5 to TRBJ1-1; possibly TRBD1 for D (5 bases). CDR3 DNA: TGTGCCAGCAGGACCGAGGCAGGGAGGACTGAAGCTTTCTTT. This sequence encodes CASRTEAGRTEAFF.